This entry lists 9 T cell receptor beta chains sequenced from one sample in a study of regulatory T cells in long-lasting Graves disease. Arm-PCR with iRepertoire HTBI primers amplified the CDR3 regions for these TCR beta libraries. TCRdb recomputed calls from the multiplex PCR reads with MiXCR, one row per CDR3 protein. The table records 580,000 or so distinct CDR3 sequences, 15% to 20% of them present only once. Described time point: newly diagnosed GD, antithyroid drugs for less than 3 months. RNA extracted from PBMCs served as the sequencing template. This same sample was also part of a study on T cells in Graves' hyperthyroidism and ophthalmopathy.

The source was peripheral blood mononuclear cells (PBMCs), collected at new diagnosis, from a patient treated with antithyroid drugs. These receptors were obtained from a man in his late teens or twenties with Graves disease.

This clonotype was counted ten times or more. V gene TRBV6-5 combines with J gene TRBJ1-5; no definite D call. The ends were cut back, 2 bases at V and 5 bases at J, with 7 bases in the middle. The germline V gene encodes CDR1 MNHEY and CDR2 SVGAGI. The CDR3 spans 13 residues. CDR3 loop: CASSYTTHQPQHF. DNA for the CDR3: TGTGCCAGCAGTTACACCACACATCAGCCCCAGCATTTT.

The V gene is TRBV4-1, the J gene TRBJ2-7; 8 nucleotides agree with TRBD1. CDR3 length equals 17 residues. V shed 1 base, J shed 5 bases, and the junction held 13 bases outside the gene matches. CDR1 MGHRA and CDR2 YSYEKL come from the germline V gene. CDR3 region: CASSQVIGRQGRNEQYF. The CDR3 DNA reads TGCGCCAGCAGCCAAGTGATCGGGAGACAGGGGAGGAACGAGCAGTACTTC.

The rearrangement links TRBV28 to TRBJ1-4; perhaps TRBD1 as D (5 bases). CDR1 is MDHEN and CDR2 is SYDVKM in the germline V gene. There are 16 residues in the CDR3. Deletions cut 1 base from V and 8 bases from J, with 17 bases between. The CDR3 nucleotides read TGTGCCAGCAGTTTATTTGAGGGAGGGGTTGGAGAAAAACTGTTTTTT. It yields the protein CASSLFEGGVGEKLFF.

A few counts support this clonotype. The CDR3 reads CAWSVETGIAGTHYEQYF. Here the CDR3 DNA reads TGTGCCTGGAGTGTCGAGACAGGAATAGCGGGAACTCACTACGAGCAGTACTTC. This chain joins TRBV30 and TRBJ2-7, with TRBD2 identical over 8 bases. Looked up from germline, CDR1 is GTSNPN and CDR2 is SVGIG (reference sequence). The CDR3 has 18 residues. J gave up 3 bases and V 0 bases, and 16 bases lay outside the gene matches.

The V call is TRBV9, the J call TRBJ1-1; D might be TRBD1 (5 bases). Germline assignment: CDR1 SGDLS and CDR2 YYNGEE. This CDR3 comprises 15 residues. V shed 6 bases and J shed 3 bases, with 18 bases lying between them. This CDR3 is CASNEAGTGDTEAFF. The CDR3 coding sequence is TGTGCCAGCAACGAGGCCGGTACGGGGGACACTGAAGCTTTCTTT.

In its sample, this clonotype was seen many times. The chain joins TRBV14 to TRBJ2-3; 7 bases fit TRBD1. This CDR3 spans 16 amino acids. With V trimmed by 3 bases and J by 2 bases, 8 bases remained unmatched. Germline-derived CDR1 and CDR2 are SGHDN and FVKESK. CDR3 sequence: CASSHLGQAYTDTQYF. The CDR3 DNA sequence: TGTGCCAGCAGCCACCTCGGACAGGCCTACACAGATACGCAGTATTTT.

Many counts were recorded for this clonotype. The CDR3 loop reads CASSLGGNNQPQHF. The CDR3 nucleotides are TGTGCCAGCAGCTTAGGAGGGAACAATCAGCCCCAGCATTTT. The V and J genes are TRBV7-9 and TRBJ1-5, with D uncertain. The CDR3 covers 14 residues. CDR1 is SEHNR and CDR2 is FQNEAQ in the germline V gene (reference sequence). V dropped 1 base and J dropped 3 bases, with 7 bases sitting between them.

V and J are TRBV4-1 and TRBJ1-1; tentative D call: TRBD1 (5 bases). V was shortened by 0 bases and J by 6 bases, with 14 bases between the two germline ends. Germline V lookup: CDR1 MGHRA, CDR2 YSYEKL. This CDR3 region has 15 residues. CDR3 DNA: TGCGCCAGCAGCCAAGATCGTAGTGGGGACGCTGAAGCTTTCTTT. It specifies CASSQDRSGDAEAFF.

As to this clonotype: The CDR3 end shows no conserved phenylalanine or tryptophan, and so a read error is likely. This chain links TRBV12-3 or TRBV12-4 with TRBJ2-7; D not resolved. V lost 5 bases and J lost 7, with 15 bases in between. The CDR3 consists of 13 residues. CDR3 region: CASSGRPFLEQYL. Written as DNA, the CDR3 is TGTGCCAGCAGTGGGCGGCCCTTTTTGGAGCAGTACCTC.